This T cell receptor beta chain emerged from a study of post-analysis software for immune sequencing data. Study at large: Recorded disease courses covered relapsing-remitting, secondary progressive and progressive-relapsing multiple sclerosis. Some patients had no subtype annotation.

A remark on this clonotype: What it recognizes is unknown.

Broader study findings: Compared against controls, patients with multiple sclerosis displayed significantly lower normalized Chao1 diversity. Samples sharing a preparation batch grouped tightly together when assessed by F measure. TRBV segments more frequent in patients than in controls numbered roughly 5 and included TRBV5-6, TRBV5-1 and TRBV20-1.

Germline CDR1 is SEHNR and CDR2 is FQNEAQ (reference sequence). Trimming cost V 4 bases and J 2 bases; bases outside gene matches: 7. There are 16 residues in the CDR3. Incorporated into the TCR beta cDNA libraries were unique molecular identifiers, which served to reduce PCR and sequencing biases. From about 0.98 to 11 million T cells, 400,000 to 500,000 cDNA molecules were obtained. A single record per CDR3 protein comes from TCRdb applying MiXCR to the PCR reads. The repertoire holds under 900,000 distinct CDR3 sequences, 53% seen once, with roughly 4.4% in the top ten. The rearrangement joins TRBV7-9 to TRBJ2-7; 11 bases fit TRBD2. Sequencing was carried out using blood. This receptor was taken from a girl aged 5 to 17 with multiple sclerosis. CDR3 DNA: TGTGCCAGCAGCTCACCGGGACTAGCGGCCACCTACGAGCAGTACTTC. This encodes CASSSPGLAATYEQYF. The full variable domain, its missing parts supplied by reference TRBV7-9 and TRBJ2-7, is DTGVSQNPRHKITKRGQNVTFRCDPISEHNRLYWYRQTLGQGPEFLTYFQNEAQLEKSRLLSDRFSAERPKGSFSTLEIQRTEQGDSAMYLCASSSPGLAATYEQYFGPGTRLTVT.